This T cell receptor (beta chain) is drawn from a study of shared clonotypes between healthy human individuals. Sorted subsets were amplified in replicate PCRs using 200 to 250 ng DNA, some 31,000 T cell genomes. TCRdb's table, derived via immunoSEQ multiplex PCR, lists solely in-frame clones and lacks some. Of a few million clones listed, 90% to 95% are singletons. Germline CDR1 is LNHDA and CDR2 is SQIVND (reference sequence). CDR3 length equals 15 residues. Trimming pared 6 bases from V and 8 bases from J, leaving 22 bases between. Sequencing used naive CD4+ T cells sorted from blood. Noted subset: CD45RA+ positively selected. This chain connects TRBV19 to TRBJ1-2, with a tentative D call TRBD1 (5 bases). The sequence was obtained from a young man in good health. The CDR3 bases are TGTGCCAGTAGCCCCTGGGACCGTGAGTTGAGAGGCTACACCTTC. Protein sequence: CASSPWDRELRGYTF.